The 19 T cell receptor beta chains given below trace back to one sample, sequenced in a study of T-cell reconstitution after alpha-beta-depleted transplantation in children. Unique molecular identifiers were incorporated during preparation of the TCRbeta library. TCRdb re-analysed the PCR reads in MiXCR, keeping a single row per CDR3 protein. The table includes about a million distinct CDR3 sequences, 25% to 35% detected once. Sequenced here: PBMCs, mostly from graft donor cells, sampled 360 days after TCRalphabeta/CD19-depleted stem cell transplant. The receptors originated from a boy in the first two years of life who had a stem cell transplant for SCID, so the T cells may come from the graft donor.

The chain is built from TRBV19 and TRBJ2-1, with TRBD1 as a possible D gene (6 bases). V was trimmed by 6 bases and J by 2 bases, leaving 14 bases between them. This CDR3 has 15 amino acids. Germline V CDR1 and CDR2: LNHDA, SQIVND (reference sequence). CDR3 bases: TGTGCCAGTAGGCCCCGGGACAAGGCCTACAATGAGCAGTTCTTC. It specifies CASRPRDKAYNEQFF.

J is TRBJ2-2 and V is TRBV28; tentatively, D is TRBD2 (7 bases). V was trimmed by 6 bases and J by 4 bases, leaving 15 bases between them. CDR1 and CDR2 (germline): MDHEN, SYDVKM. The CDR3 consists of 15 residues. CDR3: CASSFWGGVTGELFF. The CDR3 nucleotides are TGTGCCAGCAGCTTTTGGGGGGGCGTCACCGGGGAGCTGTTTTTT.

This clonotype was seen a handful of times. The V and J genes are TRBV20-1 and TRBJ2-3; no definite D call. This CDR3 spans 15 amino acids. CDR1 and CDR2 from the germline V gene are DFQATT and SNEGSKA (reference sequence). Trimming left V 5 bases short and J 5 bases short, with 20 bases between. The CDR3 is CSAHKSEPVGDTQYF. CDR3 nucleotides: TGCAGTGCTCACAAGTCTGAACCGGTCGGAGATACGCAGTATTTT.

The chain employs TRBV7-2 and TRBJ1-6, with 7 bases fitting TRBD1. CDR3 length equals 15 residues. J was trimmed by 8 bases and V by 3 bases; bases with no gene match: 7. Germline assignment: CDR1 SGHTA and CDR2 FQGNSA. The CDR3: CASSFGTGDHSPLHF. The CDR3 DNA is TGTGCCAGCAGCTTCGGAACAGGGGACCATTCACCCCTCCACTTT.

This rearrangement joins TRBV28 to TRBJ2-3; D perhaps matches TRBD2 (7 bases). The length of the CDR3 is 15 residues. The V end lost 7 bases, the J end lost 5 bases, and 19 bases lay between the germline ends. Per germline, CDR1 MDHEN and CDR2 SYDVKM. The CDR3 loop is CASTRGGGRKDTQYF. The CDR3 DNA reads TGTGCCAGCACCCGAGGGGGGGGGCGGAAAGATACGCAGTATTTT.

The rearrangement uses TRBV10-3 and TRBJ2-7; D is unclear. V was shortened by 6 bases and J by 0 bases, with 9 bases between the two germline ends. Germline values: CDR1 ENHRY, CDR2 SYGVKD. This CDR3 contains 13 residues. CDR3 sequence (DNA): TGTGCCATCAGGGCCGTCGTCTCCTACGAGCAGTACTTC. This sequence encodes CAIRAVVSYEQYF.

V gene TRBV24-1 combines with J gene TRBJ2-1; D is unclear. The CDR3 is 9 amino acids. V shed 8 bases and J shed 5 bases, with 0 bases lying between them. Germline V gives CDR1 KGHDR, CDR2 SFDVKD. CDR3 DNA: TGTGCCACCAACAATGAGCAGTTCTTC. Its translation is CATNNEQFF.

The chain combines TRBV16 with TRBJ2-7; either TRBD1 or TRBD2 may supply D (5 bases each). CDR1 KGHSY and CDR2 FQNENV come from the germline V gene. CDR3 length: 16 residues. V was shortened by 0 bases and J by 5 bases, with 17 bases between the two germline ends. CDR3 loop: CASSQSRGLVSNEQYF. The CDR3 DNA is TGTGCCAGCAGCCAATCGAGGGGATTAGTGAGTAACGAGCAGTACTTC.

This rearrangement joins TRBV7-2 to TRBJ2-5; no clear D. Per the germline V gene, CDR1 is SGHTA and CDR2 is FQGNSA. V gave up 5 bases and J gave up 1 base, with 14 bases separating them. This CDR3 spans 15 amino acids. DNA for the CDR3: TGTGCCAGCAGCCCCCGTCATCGGATCCAAGAGACCCAGTACTTC. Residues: CASSPRHRIQETQYF.

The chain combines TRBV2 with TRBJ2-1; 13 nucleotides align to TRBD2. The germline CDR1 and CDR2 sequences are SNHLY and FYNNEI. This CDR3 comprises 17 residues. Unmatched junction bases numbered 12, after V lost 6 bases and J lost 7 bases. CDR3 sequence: CASRVSILAGGLNEQFF. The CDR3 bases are TGTGCCAGCAGAGTTTCCATACTAGCGGGGGGGCTTAATGAGCAGTTCTTC.

CDR3 sequence: CASSRNDPGQRNQPQHF. The DNA for the CDR3 is TGTGCCAGCAGCCGTAACGATCCGGGACAGCGAAATCAGCCCCAGCATTTT. The chain recombines TRBV11-2 with TRBJ1-5; 7 positions agree with TRBD1. Germline V lookup: CDR1 SGHAT, CDR2 FQNNGV. The CDR3 is made up of 17 amino acids. With 5 bases clipped from V and 4 bases from J, the junction kept 14 bases outside the gene matches. Full variable domain (missing parts from reference TRBV11-2 and TRBJ1-5): EAGVAQSPRYKIIEKRQSVAFWCNPISGHATLYWYQQILGQGPKLLIQFQNNGVVDDSQLPKDRFSAERLKGVDSTLKIQPAKLEDSAVYLCASSRNDPGQRNQPQHFGDGTRLSIL.

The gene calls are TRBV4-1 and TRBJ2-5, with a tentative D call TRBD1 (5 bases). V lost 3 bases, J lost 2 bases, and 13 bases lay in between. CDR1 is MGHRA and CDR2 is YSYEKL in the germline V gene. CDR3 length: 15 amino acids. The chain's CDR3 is CASSHLGQGQETQYF. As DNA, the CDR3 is TGCGCCAGCAGCCACCTCGGACAAGGACAAGAGACCCAGTACTTC.

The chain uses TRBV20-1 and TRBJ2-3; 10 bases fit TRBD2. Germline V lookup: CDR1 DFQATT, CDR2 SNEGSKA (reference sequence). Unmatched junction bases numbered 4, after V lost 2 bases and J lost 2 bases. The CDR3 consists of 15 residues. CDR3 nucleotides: TGCAGTGCTAGACGAAGCGGGGGGGCCACAGATACGCAGTATTTT. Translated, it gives CSARRSGGATDTQYF.

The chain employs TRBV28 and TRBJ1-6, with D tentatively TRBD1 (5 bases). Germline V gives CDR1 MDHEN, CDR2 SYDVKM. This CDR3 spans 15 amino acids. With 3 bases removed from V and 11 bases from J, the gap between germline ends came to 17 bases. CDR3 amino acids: CASSFPTGSRAPLHF. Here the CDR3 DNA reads TGTGCCAGCAGTTTCCCCACAGGTTCCAGGGCACCCCTCCACTTT.

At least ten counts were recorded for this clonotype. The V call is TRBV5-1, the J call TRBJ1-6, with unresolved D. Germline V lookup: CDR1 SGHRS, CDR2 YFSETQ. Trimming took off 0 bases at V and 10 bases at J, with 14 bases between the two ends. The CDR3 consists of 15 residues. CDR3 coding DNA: TGCGCCAGCAGCTTGGCCTCGGGTGAGAGATCACCCCTCCACTTT. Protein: CASSLASGERSPLHF.

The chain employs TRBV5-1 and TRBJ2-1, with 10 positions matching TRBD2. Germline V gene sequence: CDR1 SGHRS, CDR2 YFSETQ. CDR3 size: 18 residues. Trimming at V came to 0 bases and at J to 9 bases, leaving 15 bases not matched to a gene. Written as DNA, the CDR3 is TGCGCCAGCAGCTTGGGGCTAGCGGGGGAAACGAGGCGGAGTGAGCAGTTCTTC. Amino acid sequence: CASSLGLAGETRRSEQFF.

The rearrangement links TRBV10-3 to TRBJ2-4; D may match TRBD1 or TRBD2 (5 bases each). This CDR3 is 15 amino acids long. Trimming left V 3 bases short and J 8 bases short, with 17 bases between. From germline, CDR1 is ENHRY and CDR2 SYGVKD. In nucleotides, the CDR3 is TGTGCCATCAGTGAACCGGACATCCCCGGGGACATTCAGTACTTC. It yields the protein CAISEPDIPGDIQYF.

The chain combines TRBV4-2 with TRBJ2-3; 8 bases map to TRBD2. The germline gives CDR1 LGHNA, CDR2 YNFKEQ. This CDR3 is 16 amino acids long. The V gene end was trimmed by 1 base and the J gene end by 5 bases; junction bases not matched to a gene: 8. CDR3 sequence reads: CASSQVELAGLDTQYF. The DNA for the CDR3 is TGTGCCAGCAGCCAAGTCGAGCTAGCGGGCCTAGATACGCAGTATTTT.

In nucleotides, the CDR3 is TGTGCCAGCAGTTACGCGAGGCCAGGGAGGGAGACCCAGTACTTC. This sequence encodes CASSYARPGRETQYF. The J gene is TRBJ2-5, the V gene TRBV7-9; the D gene is possibly TRBD2 (6 bases). The germline V gene has CDR1 SEHNR and CDR2 FQNEAQ (reference sequence). V shed 6 bases and J shed 5 bases, with 19 bases lying between them. The CDR3 has 15 amino acids.